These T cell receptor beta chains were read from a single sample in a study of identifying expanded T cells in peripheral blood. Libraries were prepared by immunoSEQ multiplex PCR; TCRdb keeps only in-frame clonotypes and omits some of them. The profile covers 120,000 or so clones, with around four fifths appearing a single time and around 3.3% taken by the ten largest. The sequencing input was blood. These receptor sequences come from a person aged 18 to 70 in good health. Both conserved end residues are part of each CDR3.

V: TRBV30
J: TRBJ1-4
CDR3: CALSVSFANEKLFF

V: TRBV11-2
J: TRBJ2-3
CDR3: CASSSMRNTDTQYF

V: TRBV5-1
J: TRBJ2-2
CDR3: CASSSRQGSGELFF

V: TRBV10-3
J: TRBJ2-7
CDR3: CAISPRTGPKTYEQYF

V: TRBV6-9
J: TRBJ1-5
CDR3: CASSFLDREAQHF

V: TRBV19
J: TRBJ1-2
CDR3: CASSIPTGYGYTF

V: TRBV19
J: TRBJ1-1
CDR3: CASSISRAGNTEAFF

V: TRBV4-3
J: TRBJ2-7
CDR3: CASSQDRRTGWRRF

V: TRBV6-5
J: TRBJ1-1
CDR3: CASSYSRGMNTEAFF

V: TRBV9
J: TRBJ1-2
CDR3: CASSVGGGAGGYTF

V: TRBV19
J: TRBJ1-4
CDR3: CASSRQAGNEKLFF

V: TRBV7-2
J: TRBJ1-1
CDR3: CASSLIRKTEAFF

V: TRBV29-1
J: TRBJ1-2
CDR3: CSGLVTNYGYTF

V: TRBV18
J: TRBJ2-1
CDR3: CASSPRDRGTAFEQFF

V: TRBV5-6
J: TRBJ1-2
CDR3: CASSSDRHGSYTF

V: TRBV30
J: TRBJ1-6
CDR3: CAWSGLEEASPLHF

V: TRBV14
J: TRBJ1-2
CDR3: CASSQGPHYGYTF

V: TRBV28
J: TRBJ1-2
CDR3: CASRPPGARGYTF

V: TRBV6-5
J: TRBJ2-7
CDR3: CASSYSAGASEQYF

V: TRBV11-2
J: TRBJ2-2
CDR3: CASSLRGLNTGELFF

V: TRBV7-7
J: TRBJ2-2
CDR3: CASSRGQGTGELFF

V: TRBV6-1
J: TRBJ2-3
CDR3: CASNFLGGSDTQYF

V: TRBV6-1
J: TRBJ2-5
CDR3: CASSGSGKETQYF

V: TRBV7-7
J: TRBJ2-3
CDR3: CASSAGLRTGWGGGPDTQYF

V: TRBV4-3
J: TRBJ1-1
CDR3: CASSQGDSQNTRAFF

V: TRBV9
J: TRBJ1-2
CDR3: CASSLGQANYGYTF

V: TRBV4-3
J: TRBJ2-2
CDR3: CASSQVATLELFF

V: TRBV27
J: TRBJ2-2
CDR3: CASSAYGLGTSGGANTGELFF

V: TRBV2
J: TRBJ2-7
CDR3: CASSPPDRGFYEQYF

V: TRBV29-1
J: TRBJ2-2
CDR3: CSVEVGTVPNTGELFF

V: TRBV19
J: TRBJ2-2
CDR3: CASSARQGATGELFF

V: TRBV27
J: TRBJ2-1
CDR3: CASWDSSYNEQFF

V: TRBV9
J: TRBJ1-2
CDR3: CASSAGFGTDKYGYTF

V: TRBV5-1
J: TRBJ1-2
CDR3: CASQTGAGDGYTF

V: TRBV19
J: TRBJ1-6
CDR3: CASTPSSYNSPLHF

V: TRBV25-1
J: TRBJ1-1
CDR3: CASTPGGGREAFF

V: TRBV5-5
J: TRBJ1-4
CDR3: CASSFSGDEKLFF

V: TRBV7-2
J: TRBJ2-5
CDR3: CASTDQGAQKTQYF

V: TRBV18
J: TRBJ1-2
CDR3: CASSIGDRSFGGYTF